The 8 T cell receptor beta chains reported below all come from one sample, sequenced in a study of esophageal squamous cell carcinoma under preoperative chemotherapy. TCRdb used MiXCR to reprocess the PCR reads, holding one entry per CDR3 protein. The sample lists around 14,000 distinct CDR3 sequences, roughly 60% occurring once. This sample's time point: before preoperative PTX-NDP chemotherapy. This sample was obtained from a patient given preoperative chemotherapy. These receptor sequences come from a human donor with esophageal squamous cell carcinoma. The donor label of this sample is uncertain.

Concerning this clonotype itself: Compared with germline, one end of the junction differs, possibly owing to a read error. V and J are TRBV6-1 and TRBJ2-4; tentative D call: TRBD2 (7 bases). The CDR3 runs 14 residues. From germline, CDR1 is MNHNS and CDR2 SASEGT. The CDR3 reads CAGRGGRAKNTQYF. Written as DNA, the CDR3 is TGTGCCGGCAGGGGAGGGCGCGCCAAAAACACGCAGTACTTC.

In its sample, this clonotype was seen a few times. The rearrangement uses TRBV27 and TRBJ2-1; tentative D call: TRBD2 (6 bases). The CDR3 length is 22 residues. Trimming removed 5 bases at V and 7 bases at J, with 39 bases between. Germline V gene sequence: CDR1 MNHEY, CDR2 SMNVEV (reference sequence). The CDR3, as DNA: TGTGCCAGCAGTATAGATGGACGTGGGGGAGCTGGGAGGTTTACCCGAATTAATGAGCAGTTCTTC. Translating gives CASSIDGRGGAGRFTRINEQFF.

This clonotype was observed many times. The chain is built from TRBV24-1 and TRBJ2-3; D could derive from TRBD1 or TRBD2 (7 bases each). With 4 bases removed from V and 5 bases from J, the gap between germline ends came to 24 bases. CDR3 size: 18 residues. Per germline, CDR1 KGHDR and CDR2 SFDVKD. In nucleotides, the CDR3 is TGTGCCACCAGTGACGACAGGGAAAGCGGGATAAGAAGAGATACGCAGTATTTT. Its protein product is CATSDDRESGIRRDTQYF.

Only a few counts were recorded for this clonotype. The chain joins TRBV6-1 to TRBJ2-1; TRBD2 aligns across 13 bases. The last part of the DNA fits TRBJ2-2 better; the J call may be wrong. Germline assignment: CDR1 MNHNS and CDR2 SASEGT. This CDR3 is 14 amino acids long. CDR3 loop: CASGTSGGAGELFF. Written as DNA, the CDR3 is TGTGCCAGCGGAACTAGCGGGGGGGCTGGTGAGCTGTTTTTT.

This clonotype was observed a few times. Since a much larger clone is just one base distant, this may be a read error. The genes are TRBV6-1 and TRBJ2-1; 7 nucleotides match TRBD1. Germline-derived CDR1 and CDR2 are MNHNS and SASEGT. The CDR3 is made up of 16 amino acids. V was pared by 5 bases and J by 10 bases, with 17 bases of the junction left unmatched. CDR3 sequence reads: CASSQNPGQWGREQFF. The CDR3 region has the DNA TGTGCCAGCAGTCAAAATCCGGGACAGTGGGGAAGGGAGCAGTTCTTC.

In its sample, this clonotype was seen once. The final CDR3 position lacks the conserved phenylalanine or tryptophan, pointing to a likely read error. The limits of the CDR3 on the DNA are not certain, so only TCRdb's listed CDR3 is given. The V and J genes are TRBV6-1 and TRBJ2-1; the table's D call of TRBD1 was not tested on the DNA. Germline assignment: CDR1 MNHNS and CDR2 SASEGT. The CDR3 extends over 20 residues, inclusive of both ends. Here the CDR3 reads CASSEDSEASLAKNIQYFGA.

V and J are TRBV24-1 and TRBJ2-3, with 8 nucleotides matching TRBD1. The assigned J gene may be wrong: the sequence end matches TRBJ2-7 better. CDR1 is KGHDR, CDR2 SFDVKD, per germline. The length of the CDR3 is 13 residues. CDR3: CATSDFSGTGQYF. The CDR3 DNA is TGTGCCACCAGTGATTTCTCCGGGACAGGGCAGTACTTC.

The chain employs TRBV6-5 and TRBJ1-1, with 7 positions matching TRBD1. Germline lookup yields CDR1 MNHEY and CDR2 SVGAGI. The CDR3 length is 13 residues. The V segment lost 6 bases and the J segment 4 bases; nucleotides outside the gene matches: 5. CDR3 amino acids: CASSYRGSTEAFF. Here the CDR3 DNA reads TGTGCCAGCAGCTACAGGGGTAGCACTGAAGCTTTCTTT.